The 29 T cell receptor beta chains presented below share a single source sample, sequenced in a study of cytotoxic CD8 clonotypes in ibrutinib-treated CLL. TCRdb's copy holds only in-frame clones and misses some; the assay was immunoSEQ multiplex PCR. Of almost 85,000 clones in the sample, around 84% were seen once. The specimen comprised PBMCs, sampled before ibrutinib treatment. These receptors originate from a human donor with chronic lymphocytic leukemia.

Of note for this clone: One end of the junction fails to match germline, which may point to a read error. J is TRBJ1-5 and V is TRBV19; TRBD1 aligns across 7 bases. The CDR3 extends over 15 amino acids. In germline, CDR1 is LNHDA, CDR2 SQIVND (reference sequence). The CDR3 coding sequence is TGTGCTAGTAGGACAGGCGGGAATAGCAATCAGCCCCAGCATTTT. This translates into CASRTGGNSNQPQHF.

This chain connects TRBV2 to TRBJ2-7, with 8 bases lining up with TRBD2. V gave up 10 bases and J gave up 4 bases; unmatched junction bases: 18. This CDR3 has 16 amino acids. The germline gives CDR1 SNHLY, CDR2 FYNNEI. The CDR3 here is CATAQELAAKPYEQYF. The CDR3 DNA follows: TGTGCCACCGCGCAAGAACTAGCGGCCAAGCCGTACGAGCAGTACTTC.

CDR3 nucleotides: TGTGCCAGCGGACTATTAGGGCCGGCTAGCGGGGATAACCGAAACACCGGGGAGCTGTTTTTT. This translates into CASGLLGPASGDNRNTGELFF. The chain combines TRBV7-3 with TRBJ2-2; 9 bases agree with TRBD2. Trimming removed 8 bases from V and 2 bases from J; junction bases left unmatched: 24. Germline values: CDR1 SGHTA, CDR2 FQGTGA. The CDR3 runs to 21 residues.

The chain joins TRBV29-1 to TRBJ2-3, with a possible D match to TRBD1 (6 bases). Trimming took 4 bases from V and 3 from J, leaving 14 bases between them. This CDR3 has 14 residues. Germline values: CDR1 SQVTM, CDR2 ANQGSEA. CDR3 sequence: CSVAPGTGTDTQYF. Here the CDR3 DNA reads TGCAGCGTTGCACCGGGCACAGGGACAGATACGCAGTATTTT.

The rearrangement links TRBV6-1 to TRBJ1-5; TRBD1 aligns across 7 bases. This CDR3 comprises 15 residues. Germline CDR1 MNHNS, CDR2 SASEGT. The ends lost 6 bases at V and 4 bases at J; junction bases unmatched: 9. The CDR3: CASRGQSFSNQPQHF. As DNA, the CDR3 is TGTGCCAGCAGGGGACAGAGCTTTTCGAATCAGCCCCAGCATTTT.

This clone was seen a few times. The chain links TRBV29-1 to TRBJ1-2; a possible D gene is TRBD1 (6 bases). V was cut by 0 bases and J by 8 bases, with 13 bases left in between. The CDR3 sequence is 13 residues long. CDR1 and CDR2 (germline): SQVTM, ANQGSEA. CDR3 amino acids: CSVEDRGFNGYTF. The CDR3 DNA reads TGCAGCGTTGAAGACAGGGGATTTAACGGCTACACCTTC.

The genes are TRBV2 and TRBJ2-5; weak D call: TRBD2 (6 bases). V lost 6 bases, J lost 1 base, and 30 bases lay in between. The CDR3 sequence is 20 residues long. Germline V gene lookup returns CDR1 SNHLY and CDR2 FYNNEI. In DNA form, the CDR3 reads TGTGCCAGCAGATCAGACGTGGGGACTTTCCATGTCGGGGTCCAAGAGACCCAGTACTTC. This gives the protein CASRSDVGTFHVGVQETQYF.

V and J are TRBV9 and TRBJ1-5, with D uncertain. Germline CDR1 reads SGDLS; CDR2 reads YYNGEE. Trimming cost V 3 bases and J 0 bases, with 4 bases left between them. CDR3 length equals 13 residues. The CDR3 region has the DNA TGTGCCAGCAGCGGCAATAGCAATCAGCCCCAGCATTTT. Its protein product is CASSGNSNQPQHF.

V and J are TRBV5-6 and TRBJ1-1; 7 bases fit TRBD1. J lost 3 bases, V lost 3 bases, and 8 bases had no gene match. Germline values: CDR1 SGHDT, CDR2 YYEEEE. The CDR3 sequence is 15 residues long. The CDR3 sequence: CASSSNRQGDTEAFF. For the CDR3, the DNA is TGTGCCAGCAGCTCGAACAGACAGGGCGACACTGAAGCTTTCTTT.

The rearrangement links TRBV28 to TRBJ2-7; TRBD2 matches 10 bases. Germline values: CDR1 MDHEN, CDR2 SYDVKM. Trimming removed 6 bases from V and 3 bases from J; junction bases left unmatched: 14. The CDR3 is 17 amino acids. The CDR3 here is CASRMINWTSGSYEQYF. The CDR3 DNA is TGTGCCAGCAGGATGATAAACTGGACTAGCGGAAGCTACGAGCAGTACTTC.

The chain carries TRBV28 and TRBJ1-2; weak D call: TRBD1 (6 bases). The CDR3 has 16 amino acids. Looked up from germline, CDR1 is MDHEN and CDR2 is SYDVKM. V was cut by 1 base and J by 0 bases, with 12 bases left in between. DNA for the CDR3: TGTGCCAGCAGTTTATACTGGGACATAACTAACTATGGCTACACCTTC. It yields the protein CASSLYWDITNYGYTF.

The CDR3 nucleotides are TGTGCCTGGAGTGTAGGCAGCGGTTCCTACGAGCAGTACTTC. Protein product: CAWSVGSGSYEQYF. The rearrangement joins TRBV30 to TRBJ2-7; D perhaps matches TRBD2 (5 bases). In germline, CDR1 is GTSNPN, CDR2 SVGIG (reference sequence). V lost 0 bases to trimming and J lost 1 base, with 10 bases between them. The CDR3 length is 14 residues.

The rearrangement links TRBV7-2 to TRBJ1-3; D gene ambiguous. CDR1 and CDR2 from the germline V gene are SGHTA and FQGNSA. Trimming took off 1 base at V and 1 base at J, with 5 bases between the two ends. The CDR3 covers 14 residues. The CDR3 DNA sequence: TGTGCCAGCAGCTTAGGGGGTTCTGGAAACACCATATATTTT. Protein sequence: CASSLGGSGNTIYF.

The V and J genes are TRBV7-3 and TRBJ2-7; D not resolved. CDR1 and CDR2 from the germline V gene are SGHTA and FQGTGA. Trimming left V 0 bases short and J 3 bases short, with 12 bases between. This CDR3 is built from 15 residues. The CDR3 loop is CASSLTPSRFYEQYF. CDR3 coding DNA: TGTGCCAGCAGCTTAACCCCTAGTCGGTTCTACGAGCAGTACTTC.

This clone was detected a few times. The rearrangement links TRBV27 to TRBJ1-2; TRBD1 aligns across 9 bases. J gave up 8 bases and V 2 bases, and 6 bases lay outside the gene matches. The CDR3 has 14 amino acids. Germline CDR1 reads MNHEY; CDR2 reads SMNVEV (reference sequence). CDR3 residues: CASSLMGQGVGYTF. As DNA, the CDR3 is TGTGCCAGCAGTTTAATGGGACAGGGTGTAGGCTACACCTTC.

V usage is TRBV2 and J usage is TRBJ2-7, with 7 bases lining up with TRBD1. Germline CDR1 and CDR2: SNHLY and FYNNEI. The CDR3 contains 13 residues. Trimming removed 11 bases from V and 2 bases from J; junction bases left unmatched: 9. The CDR3 coding sequence is TGTGCCGGACGTACAGGGGCCACCTACGAGCAGTACTTC. Amino acid sequence: CAGRTGATYEQYF.

The V call is TRBV28, the J call TRBJ2-5; D is tentatively TRBD1 or TRBD2 (5 bases each). Germline V gene data show CDR1 as MDHEN and CDR2 as SYDVKM. The CDR3 contains 16 residues. Between the trimmed V and J ends, which lost 6 bases and 0 bases, there was a span of 17 bases. The CDR3 DNA sequence: TGTGCCAGCAGCTCCCTCTCCGGGACGGACCAAGAGACCCAGTACTTC. Amino acid sequence: CASSSLSGTDQETQYF.

The chain employs TRBV6-9 and TRBJ2-1; 12 nucleotides match TRBD1. This CDR3 comprises 16 residues. CDR1 is MNHGY, CDR2 SVAAGI, per germline. The J segment lost 8 bases and the V segment lost 3 bases, leaving 8 bases of the junction unmatched. CDR3 region: CASSYTRDRGQYEQFF. DNA of the CDR3: TGTGCCAGCAGTTACACCCGGGACAGGGGGCAATATGAGCAGTTCTTC.

This sequence joins TRBV6-1 and TRBJ2-7, with 7 bases matching TRBD1. CDR1 MNHNS and CDR2 SASEGT come from the germline V gene. This CDR3 is built from 14 residues. Losses at the gene ends were 5 bases for V and 1 base for J; bases not matched to a gene: 5. The CDR3 sequence is CASSQDRISYEQYF. For the CDR3, the DNA is TGTGCCAGCAGTCAGGACAGGATTTCCTACGAGCAGTACTTC.

The chain is built from TRBV6-1 and TRBJ2-2; D perhaps matches TRBD2 (6 bases). The CDR3 extends over 13 amino acids. Trimming removed 6 bases from V and 5 bases from J, with 10 bases in between. Germline loops: CDR1 MNHNS, CDR2 SASEGT. CDR3 in amino acids: CASSVAATGELFF. Written as DNA, the CDR3 is TGTGCCAGCAGCGTAGCGGCGACCGGGGAGCTGTTTTTT.

The table lists this clone with a few counts. The rearrangement uses TRBV9 and TRBJ1-1; no clear D gene. The ends were cut back, 5 bases at V and 10 bases at J, with 3 bases in the middle. CDR1 and CDR2 from the germline V gene are SGDLS and YYNGEE. The CDR3 covers 8 residues. CDR3 sequence (DNA): TGTGCCAGCAGTGCAGCTTTCTTT. Encoded protein: CASSAAFF. Full variable domain (remainder filled in from reference TRBV9 and TRBJ1-1): DSGVTQTPKHLITATGQRVTLRCSPRSGDLSVYWYQQSLDQGLQFLIQYYNGEERAKGNILERFSAQQFPDLHSELNLSSLELGDSALYFCASSAAFFGQGTRLTVV.

This clone came up many times. DNA of the CDR3: TGTGCCAGCAGCCAAGTAGCGTACGAGCAGTACTTC. It is translated as CASSQVAYEQYF. The V and J genes are TRBV4-2 and TRBJ2-7, with TRBD2 as a possible D gene (5 bases). Trimming left V 1 base short and J 4 bases short, with 5 bases between. Germline CDR1 and CDR2: LGHNA and YNFKEQ. The CDR3 contains 12 residues.

The rearrangement uses TRBV4-3 and TRBJ2-7; D call uncertain. V shed 0 bases and J shed 0 bases, with 6 bases lying between them. Germline lookup yields CDR1 LGHNA and CDR2 YSLEER. The CDR3 is 14 residues long. The CDR3 DNA reads as TGCGCCAGCAGCCAAGACCGGAGCTCCTACGAGCAGTACTTC. It specifies CASSQDRSSYEQYF.

The V call is TRBV19, the J call TRBJ2-7; TRBD1 aligns across 7 bases. CDR3 length equals 16 residues. Germline lookup yields CDR1 LNHDA and CDR2 SQIVND (reference sequence). V was clipped by 2 bases and J by 0 bases; unmatched bases: 7. The CDR3 reads CASSIKVQGPSYEQYF. The CDR3 DNA follows: TGTGCCAGTAGTATAAAAGTACAGGGGCCCTCCTACGAGCAGTACTTC. Drawing the rest from reference TRBV19 and TRBJ2-7, the complete variable domain is DGGITQSPKYLFRKEGQNVTLSCEQNLNHDAMYWYRQDPGQGLRLIYYSQIVNDFQKGDIAEGYSVSREKKESFPLTVTSAQKNPTAFYLCASSIKVQGPSYEQYFGPGTRLTVT.

This chain joins TRBV27 and TRBJ2-1; 7 nucleotides match TRBD2. The germline V gene has CDR1 MNHEY and CDR2 SMNVEV (reference sequence). CDR3 length equals 14 residues. V was clipped by 8 bases and J by 2 bases; unmatched bases: 6. CDR3 bases: TGTGCCAGCTCCGGACTAGGACCCTACAATGAGCAGTTCTTC. It encodes CASSGLGPYNEQFF.

V is TRBV16 and J is TRBJ2-1; no definite D call. V was shortened by 8 bases and J by 6 bases, with 8 bases between the two germline ends. The CDR3 totals 11 residues. Per germline, CDR1 KGHSY and CDR2 FQNENV. The chain's CDR3 is CASGRGNEQFF. As DNA, the CDR3 is TGTGCCAGCGGGCGAGGCAATGAGCAGTTCTTC. The whole variable domain, remainder taken from reference TRBV16 and TRBJ2-1, is GEEVAQTPKHLVRGEGQKAKLYCAPIKGHSYVFWYQQVLKNEFKFLISFQNENVFDETGMPKERFSAKCLPNSPCSLEIQATKLEDSAVYFCASGRGNEQFFGPGTRLTVL.

This chain links TRBV6-5 with TRBJ2-1; D not certain. Trimming removed 6 bases at V and 9 bases at J, with 15 bases between. The CDR3 is 13 amino acids. Per germline, CDR1 MNHEY and CDR2 SVGAGI. CDR3 sequence (DNA): TGTGCCAGCAGAAGGGCCTTTAACCGTGAGCAGTTCTTC. Its translation: CASRRAFNREQFF.

This chain uses TRBV9 with TRBJ2-3, with 7 nucleotides matching TRBD2. Germline V gene data show CDR1 as SGDLS and CDR2 as YYNGEE. There are 14 residues in the CDR3. J was trimmed by 1 base and V by 1 base; bases with no gene match: 0. The CDR3 DNA reads as TGTGCCAGCAGCGTACTAGCGGGCACAGATACGCAGTATTTT. Protein: CASSVLAGTDTQYF.

Regarding this clone: Germline and junction disagree at one end, which may indicate a read error. The genes are TRBV6-6 and TRBJ2-7; the match to TRBD1 covers 7 bases. The germline gives CDR1 MNHNY, CDR2 SVGAGI (reference sequence). This CDR3 contains 13 residues. CDR3 nucleotides: TGTGCCAGCAGTTACTCGGGGCAGGGACAGACAATCTTC. Its translation is CASSYSGQGQTIF.